This TCR beta chain is drawn from a study of OX40 agonist ivuxolimab in advanced cancers. Study as a whole: Cohort: approximately 83% men, mean age approximately 64, aged about 20 to 85.

In regard to this clone: Its specificity is unknown.

Study-level findings and limits: On average, a greater number of expanded clones characterised CD8+ T cells relative to CD4+.

The protocol was immunoSEQ multiplex PCR, while the TCRdb copy is restricted to in-frame clones and leaves out a portion. Of roughly 93,000 clones in the sample, roughly nine tenths are singletons; the top ten hold 1.5% to 2%. V gave up 4 bases and J gave up 1 base, with 14 bases separating them. This CDR3 spans 15 amino acids. CDR1 SGHRS and CDR2 YFSETQ come from the germline V gene. The sample here was CD4+ or CD8+ T cells sorted from blood, taken in a trial of the OX40 agonist ivuxolimab. This TCR came from an adult with an advanced solid tumor such as melanoma, head and neck, liver or kidney cancer. The chain uses TRBV5-1 and TRBJ1-1, with D perhaps matching TRBD1 (5 bases). The CDR3 sequence: CASSNGRGENTEAFF. The CDR3 nucleotides read TGCGCCAGCAGCAATGGACGGGGGGAGAACACTGAAGCTTTCTTT.